These 6 T cell receptor beta chains share one sample of origin, sequenced in a study of blood T cells in healthy people across ages. The use of a sample-barcoded 5' primer and a J-beta primer mix characterized a second PCR of roughly 7 to 11 cycles. TCRdb fed the 5' RACE reads into MiXCR, producing one record per CDR3 protein. The data contain hundreds of thousands of distinct CDR3 sequences, 25% to 30% of them singletons. Sample: blood. The source is a woman older than 75 in good health.

The genes are TRBV29-1 and TRBJ2-1; D may be TRBD1 (6 bases). The CDR3 extends over 12 amino acids. V was clipped by 4 bases and J by 5 bases, with 9 bases between them. Germline lookup yields CDR1 SQVTM and CDR2 ANQGSEA. In nucleotides, the CDR3 is TGCAGCGTTGTACGACAGGACAATGAGCAGTTCTTC. Residues: CSVVRQDNEQFF.

This clonotype was found many times. The chain joins TRBV5-4 to TRBJ1-2; D not certain. The CDR3 consists of 14 residues. The V end was cut by 4 bases, the J end by 5 bases, with 15 bases between. The germline gives CDR1 SGHNT, CDR2 YYREEE (reference sequence). The CDR3 region is CASSRERGRYGYTF. CDR3 coding DNA: TGTGCCAGCAGCCGCGAGCGGGGTCGGTATGGCTACACCTTC.

The V call is TRBV5-5, the J call TRBJ1-3; D unclear. Germline assignment: CDR1 SGHKS and CDR2 YYEKEE (reference sequence). V lost 0 bases and J 3 bases, leaving 10 bases between the germline ends. This CDR3 has 15 amino acids. The CDR3 sequence is CASSLDPRGGNTIYF. The CDR3 DNA reads TGTGCCAGCAGCTTGGACCCCCGAGGTGGAAACACCATATATTTT. Full variable domain (remainder filled in from reference TRBV5-5 and TRBJ1-3): DAGVTQSPTHLIKTRGQQVTLRCSPISGHKSVSWYQQVLGQGPQFIFQYYEKEERGRGNFPDRFSARQFPNYSSELNVNALLLGDSALYLCASSLDPRGGNTIYFGEGSWLTVV.

This clonotype was found once. A read error may produce the germline difference seen at one junction end. This rearrangement joins TRBV7-9 to TRBJ1-2; possibly TRBD1 for D (6 bases). Germline CDR1 is SEHNR and CDR2 is FQNEAQ (reference sequence). The CDR3 consists of 15 residues. CDR3 loop: CVSSLAVQGGYGYTF. CDR3 nucleotides: TGTGTCAGCAGCTTAGCTGTACAGGGAGGCTATGGCTACACCTTC. Together with reference TRBV7-9 and TRBJ1-2, the CDR3 gives the full variable domain: DTGVSQNPRHKITKRGQNVTFRCDPISEHNRLYWYRQTLGQGPEFLTYFQNEAQLEKSRLLSDRFSAERPKGSFSTLEIQRTEQGDSAMYLCVSSLAVQGGYGYTFGSGTRLTVV.

The rearrangement links TRBV20-1 to TRBJ2-7; possible D gene TRBD1, 6 bases. The germline CDR1 and CDR2 sequences are DFQATT and SNEGSKA (reference sequence). Trimming took 6 bases from V and 7 from J, leaving 19 bases between them. The CDR3 is made up of 13 amino acids. CDR3: CSATRGRYDEQYF. Here the CDR3 DNA reads TGCAGTGCCACCAGGGGTCGTTACGATGAGCAGTACTTC.

The rearrangement joins TRBV19 to TRBJ2-5; a weak D match, TRBD2 (6 bases). Germline CDR1 and CDR2: LNHDA and SQIVND (reference sequence). The CDR3 runs to 11 residues. The germline V and J ends were trimmed by 10 bases and 11 bases, with 17 bases remaining between them. The CDR3 nucleotides are TGTGCCACCCGACGCGGGGAAGAGCAGTACTTC. Its translation is CATRRGEEQYF. Based on the CDR3 plus reference TRBV19 and TRBJ2-5, the full variable domain is DGGITQSPKYLFRKEGQNVTLSCEQNLNHDAMYWYRQDPGQGLRLIYYSQIVNDFQKGDIAEGYSVSREKKESFPLTVTSAQKNPTAFYLCATRRGEEQYFGPGTRLLVL.